Listed below are T cell receptor beta chains from one sample, sequenced in a study of PD-L1 blockade in urothelial cancer. Sequencing was performed with immunoSEQ multiplex PCR; in TCRdb, only in-frame clones are kept and a portion is missing. The sample records roughly 26,000 clones, roughly 85% being singletons. The input for sequencing was PBMCs, taken around atezolizumab (anti-PD-L1) treatment. The origin of the receptors is a middle-aged man with urothelial cancer. Each CDR3 is given with its conserved first and last residue. The D gene is left open where the match is weak. Some rows have no size entry. The others give once, few or many, or a class for an expanded clone.

D gene: .; V gene: TRBV28; J gene: TRBJ2-1; clone size: .; CDR3 DNA: TGTGCCACCCAAAGAGGGATTGAGCAGTTCTTC; CDR3 protein: CATQRGIEQFF
D gene: TRBD2; V gene: TRBV4-1; J gene: TRBJ2-1; clone size: .; CDR3 DNA: TGCGCCAGCAGCCAAGATTCTAGCGGTTACAATGAGCAGTTCTTC; CDR3 protein: CASSQDSSGYNEQFF
D gene: TRBD2; V gene: TRBV6-6; J gene: TRBJ2-3; clone size: .; CDR3 DNA: TGTGCCAGCAGTTACTCTCCAGCGGGGGGCCGGGATACGCAGTATTTT; CDR3 protein: CASSYSPAGGRDTQYF
D gene: TRBD2; V gene: TRBV5-6; J gene: TRBJ2-3; clone size: .; CDR3 DNA: TGTGCCAGCACCCCGACTAGCGGGGACACGCAGTATTTT; CDR3 protein: CASTPTSGDTQYF
D gene: TRBD1; V gene: TRBV13; J gene: TRBJ2-7; clone size: .; CDR3 DNA: TGTGCCAGCAGCTTAGAGGACAGGGACGAACAGTACTTC; CDR3 protein: CASSLEDRDEQYF
D gene: TRBD1; V gene: TRBV28; J gene: TRBJ2-7; clone size: once; CDR3 DNA: TGTGCCAGCAGTAGCGACAGGGGTTCTTTCTACGAGCAGTACTTC; CDR3 protein: CASSSDRGSFYEQYF
D gene: .; V gene: TRBV18; J gene: TRBJ1-5; clone size: .; CDR3 DNA: TGTGCCAGCTCACTCAACGACGCCGGAGGGCCCCAGCATTTT; CDR3 protein: CASSLNDAGGPQHF
D gene: TRBD2; V gene: TRBV28; J gene: TRBJ2-1; clone size: .; CDR3 DNA: TGTGCCAGCAGACGGTGGAGCGGGAGGGGGGGATACAATGAGCAGTTCTTC; CDR3 protein: CASRRWSGRGGYNEQFF
D gene: TRBD2; V gene: TRBV14; J gene: TRBJ2-7; clone size: once; CDR3 DNA: TGTGCCAGCAGCCAAACTCTAGCGGGATCTTCCGAGCAGTACTTC; CDR3 protein: CASSQTLAGSSEQYF
D gene: .; V gene: TRBV6-4; J gene: TRBJ2-1; clone size: .; CDR3 DNA: TGTGCCAGCAGTGACTCCGCTAGCGTGGGCGAGCAGTTCTTC; CDR3 protein: CASSDSASVGEQFF
D gene: TRBD2; V gene: TRBV18; J gene: TRBJ2-7; clone size: .; CDR3 DNA: TGTGCCAGCTCACCGGAGCTAGCGGGAGGGCGCTCTGAGCAGTACTTC; CDR3 protein: CASSPELAGGRSEQYF
D gene: .; V gene: TRBV7-8; J gene: TRBJ1-4; clone size: .; CDR3 DNA: TGTGCCAGCAGACCTAAGACTAATGAAAAACTGTTTTTT; CDR3 protein: CASRPKTNEKLFF
D gene: .; V gene: TRBV29-1; J gene: TRBJ2-3; clone size: .; CDR3 DNA: TGCAGCCACAGTGCGAACACAGATACGCAGTATTTT; CDR3 protein: CSHSANTDTQYF
D gene: TRBD1; V gene: TRBV18; J gene: TRBJ2-1; clone size: .; CDR3 DNA: TGTGCCAGCTCACCTCCGGGACAGGGGGTGATCAATGAGCAGTTCTTC; CDR3 protein: CASSPPGQGVINEQFF
D gene: .; V gene: TRBV7-8; J gene: TRBJ2-7; clone size: once; CDR3 DNA: TGTGCCAGCAGTCAACAGGGTTATCCCTACGAGCAGTACTTC; CDR3 protein: CASSQQGYPYEQYF
D gene: .; V gene: TRBV4-2; J gene: TRBJ2-1; clone size: .; CDR3 DNA: TGTGCCAGCAGCCAGGGGGGGCCGGGTTACAATGAGCAGTTCTTC; CDR3 protein: CASSQGGPGYNEQFF
D gene: TRBD1; V gene: TRBV11-2; J gene: TRBJ1-1; clone size: few; CDR3 DNA: TGTGCCAGCAGCACCGGACAGGGGATGAACACTGAAGCTTTCTTT; CDR3 protein: CASSTGQGMNTEAFF
D gene: TRBD1; V gene: TRBV6-4; J gene: TRBJ2-2; clone size: few; CDR3 DNA: TGTGCCAGCAGTAAGACAGGGACCGGGGAGCTGTTTTTT; CDR3 protein: CASSKTGTGELFF
D gene: TRBD1; V gene: TRBV10-1; J gene: TRBJ1-1; clone size: .; CDR3 DNA: TGCGCCAGCAGTGGCCGGACAGGGGCGAACACTGAAGCTTTCTTT; CDR3 protein: CASSGRTGANTEAFF
D gene: .; V gene: TRBV4-2; J gene: TRBJ2-1; clone size: .; CDR3 DNA: TGTGCCAGCAGCCAAGGAGGAGGAGGCTTGGAGTTCTTC; CDR3 protein: CASSQGGGGLEFF
D gene: .; V gene: TRBV4-3; J gene: TRBJ2-2; clone size: .; CDR3 DNA: TGCGCCAGCAGCCAAGAGGGCGCGGGGTTCACCGGGGAGCTGTTTTTT; CDR3 protein: CASSQEGAGFTGELFF
D gene: TRBD1; V gene: TRBV9; J gene: TRBJ1-1; clone size: .; CDR3 DNA: TGTGCCAGCAGCACGACAGGGGGCGGGGCTGAAGCTTTCTTT; CDR3 protein: CASSTTGGGAEAFF
D gene: TRBD2; V gene: TRBV5-6; J gene: TRBJ2-1; clone size: .; CDR3 DNA: TGTGCCAGCAGCTTGGGTCTAGCGGGTTCCTACAATGAGCAGTTCTTC; CDR3 protein: CASSLGLAGSYNEQFF
D gene: .; V gene: TRBV6-6; J gene: TRBJ2-7; clone size: .; CDR3 DNA: TGTGCCAGCAGTTACTCTCCAGACTCCTACGAGCAGTACTTC; CDR3 protein: CASSYSPDSYEQYF
D gene: TRBD1; V gene: TRBV5-1; J gene: TRBJ1-1; clone size: .; CDR3 DNA: TGCGCCAGCAGACTCACCGGGACAGAGGTTGAAGCTTTCTTT; CDR3 protein: CASRLTGTEVEAFF
D gene: TRBD2; V gene: TRBV23-1; J gene: TRBJ2-7; clone size: .; CDR3 DNA: TGCGCCAGCAGTCAATCCGCCCGTGGGGCGGGGGGGGTGAACTCCTACGAGCAGTACTTC; CDR3 protein: CASSQSARGAGGVNSYEQYF
D gene: TRBD1; V gene: TRBV7-9; J gene: TRBJ2-1; clone size: .; CDR3 DNA: TGTGCCAGCAGCGCGACAGGGGATAGTGAGCAGTTCTTC; CDR3 protein: CASSATGDSEQFF
D gene: .; V gene: TRBV19; J gene: TRBJ1-5; clone size: .; CDR3 DNA: TGTGCCAGTAGTATAGCTGAGGCGCGTAGGCCCCAGCATTTT; CDR3 protein: CASSIAEARRPQHF
D gene: .; V gene: TRBV6-1; J gene: TRBJ1-5; clone size: .; CDR3 DNA: TGTGCCAGCAGTGAAGCGCCAGGGCCATCCCCCAATCAGCCCCAGCATTTT; CDR3 protein: CASSEAPGPSPNQPQHF
D gene: TRBD1; V gene: TRBV7-3; J gene: TRBJ1-1; clone size: .; CDR3 DNA: TGTGCCAGCAGCCCGGGACAGGGGAACACTGAAGCTTTCTTT; CDR3 protein: CASSPGQGNTEAFF
D gene: TRBD2; V gene: TRBV6-4; J gene: TRBJ2-1; clone size: .; CDR3 DNA: TGTGCCAGCAGTGTCCTAGCGGGAGGTTGGAATGAGCAGTTCTTC; CDR3 protein: CASSVLAGGWNEQFF
D gene: .; V gene: TRBV27; J gene: TRBJ1-2; clone size: .; CDR3 DNA: TGTGCCAGCAGTCCCTACCAGGGCCACGGCTACACCTTC; CDR3 protein: CASSPYQGHGYTF
D gene: TRBD1; V gene: TRBV7-7; J gene: TRBJ1-3; clone size: .; CDR3 DNA: TGTGCTAGCAGCGGCGGGACAGGCCCTGGAAACACCATATATTTT; CDR3 protein: CASSGGTGPGNTIYF
D gene: .; V gene: TRBV7-9; J gene: TRBJ2-5; clone size: .; CDR3 DNA: TGTGCCAGCAGCTTAGTGGGTGGGGGCGCAGAGACCCAGTACTTC; CDR3 protein: CASSLVGGGAETQYF
D gene: .; V gene: TRBV30; J gene: TRBJ2-3; clone size: .; CDR3 DNA: TGTGCCTGGAGGACTCTAGGGGGAGGGTCAGATACGCAGTATTTT; CDR3 protein: CAWRTLGGGSDTQYF
D gene: TRBD1; V gene: TRBV29-1; J gene: TRBJ2-1; clone size: few; CDR3 DNA: TGCAGCGCCCTCGGACAGGGGACCTACAATGAGCAGTTCTTC; CDR3 protein: CSALGQGTYNEQFF
D gene: .; V gene: TRBV30; J gene: TRBJ1-1; clone size: .; CDR3 DNA: TGTGCCTGGAGCCCCCGCACTTCGGAAGCTTTCTTT; CDR3 protein: CAWSPRTSEAFF
D gene: .; V gene: TRBV9; J gene: TRBJ1-5; clone size: .; CDR3 DNA: TGTGCCAGCAGCGTAGGTGGGGCCAGCAATCAGCCCCAGCATTTT; CDR3 protein: CASSVGGASNQPQHF
D gene: TRBD2; V gene: TRBV19; J gene: TRBJ2-5; clone size: once; CDR3 DNA: TGTGCCAGTAGTAGGACTAGCGGGACACAAGAGACCCAGTACTTC; CDR3 protein: CASSRTSGTQETQYF
D gene: .; V gene: TRBV4-1; J gene: TRBJ2-2; clone size: .; CDR3 DNA: TGCGCCAGCAGCCAAGTCCAGAACACCGGGGAGCTGTTTTTT; CDR3 protein: CASSQVQNTGELFF
D gene: .; V gene: TRBV6-1; J gene: TRBJ2-4; clone size: .; CDR3 DNA: TGTGCCAGCAGTGAATGGGGAGTCCAAGCCAAAAACATTCAGTACTTC; CDR3 protein: CASSEWGVQAKNIQYF
D gene: .; V gene: TRBV7-9; J gene: TRBJ2-6; clone size: .; CDR3 DNA: TGTGCCAGCAGCTCGCCGGGACTTAGCTCTGGGGCCAACGTCCTGACTTTC; CDR3 protein: CASSSPGLSSGANVLTF
D gene: .; V gene: TRBV5-4; J gene: TRBJ2-2; clone size: .; CDR3 DNA: TGTGCCAGCAGCTTAGAGAGGGCTAGCGTAGGGTCCGGGGAGCTGTTTTTT; CDR3 protein: CASSLERASVGSGELFF
D gene: TRBD2; V gene: TRBV18; J gene: TRBJ2-1; clone size: once; CDR3 DNA: TGTGCCAGCTCACCAAGGGCGCGGGAGGACAATGAGCAGTTCTTC; CDR3 protein: CASSPRAREDNEQFF
D gene: TRBD2; V gene: TRBV6-4; J gene: TRBJ2-3; clone size: .; CDR3 DNA: TGTGCCAGCAGACTAGCGGGGACAGATACGCAGTATTTT; CDR3 protein: CASRLAGTDTQYF
D gene: .; V gene: TRBV21-1; J gene: TRBJ1-6; clone size: few; CDR3 DNA: TGTGCCAGCAGCCGTTCCCCGGGTCGACGGCGACCCCTCCACTTT; CDR3 protein: CASSRSPGRRRPLHF
D gene: .; V gene: TRBV7-3; J gene: TRBJ1-1; clone size: .; CDR3 DNA: TGTGCCAGCAGTCCTACAGCTTACGCTGAAGCTTTCTTT; CDR3 protein: CASSPTAYAEAFF
D gene: .; V gene: TRBV29-1; J gene: TRBJ2-5; clone size: .; CDR3 DNA: TGCAGCGTAGGGGGGGGAGGAGCCTCGGAGACCCAGTACTTC; CDR3 protein: CSVGGGGASETQYF
D gene: TRBD1; V gene: TRBV18; J gene: TRBJ1-4; clone size: .; CDR3 DNA: TGTGCCAGCTCACCTAGGGACAGTGGGAATGAAAAACTGTTTTTT; CDR3 protein: CASSPRDSGNEKLFF